This T cell receptor beta chain was sequenced in a study of cytomegalovirus exposure and HLA in healthy donors. Across the study: Unique TCRs from HLA-typed donors, 75 million to 100 million of them, were held in an early data release. Study-level findings and limits: Only CMV serostatus was available as immune exposure information. Analysis performed later showed TCR beta chains linked to HLA being more clonally expanded than equally common others.

As regards this clone: Its target is not known.

The primer mix had 60 Vbeta and 13 Jbeta primers. Data came from immunoSEQ multiplex PCR; TCRdb stores just in-frame clones and leaves some out. Among about 70,000 clones, around 74% were seen once, and the ten largest hold around 10%. The V and J ends lost 5 bases and 4 bases respectively, with 12 bases between them. From germline, CDR1 is SGHTA and CDR2 FQGNSA. The CDR3 has 14 residues. The clonotype originates from an older woman in good health and CMV-seropositive. The sequenced sample consisted of PBMCs. The chain has TRBV7-2 and TRBJ1-5; D ambiguous. The CDR3 here is CASSPRGTNQPQHF. The CDR3 nucleotides read TGTGCCAGCAGCCCGCGCGGCACGAATCAGCCCCAGCATTTT. Based on the CDR3 plus reference TRBV7-2 and TRBJ1-5, the full variable domain is GAGVSQSPSNKVTEKGKDVELRCDPISGHTALYWYRQSLGQGLEFLIYFQGNSAPDKSGLPSDRFSAERTGGSVSTLTIQRTQQEDSAVYLCASSPRGTNQPQHFGDGTRLSIL.